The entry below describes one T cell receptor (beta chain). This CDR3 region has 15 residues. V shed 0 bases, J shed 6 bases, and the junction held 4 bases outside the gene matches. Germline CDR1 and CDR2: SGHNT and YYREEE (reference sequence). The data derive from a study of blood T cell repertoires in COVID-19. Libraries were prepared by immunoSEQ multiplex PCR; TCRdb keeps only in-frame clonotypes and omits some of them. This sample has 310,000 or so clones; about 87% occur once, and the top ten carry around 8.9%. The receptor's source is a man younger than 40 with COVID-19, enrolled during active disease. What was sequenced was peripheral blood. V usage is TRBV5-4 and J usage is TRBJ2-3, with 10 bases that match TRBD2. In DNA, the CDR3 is TGTGCCAGCAGCTTGGAACTAGCGGGGTGGGATACGCAGTATTTT. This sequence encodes CASSLELAGWDTQYF.